Reported below is one T cell receptor (beta chain). The antigen remains undetermined. This specimen comes from a study of cytomegalovirus exposure and HLA in healthy donors. Study background: From roughly 180 million T cells, an earlier analysis saw 90 million to 130 million unique TCR beta sequences. Early release data held 85 million or so unique TCRs from HLA-typed donors. General study findings and limits: With high specificity and sensitivity, the classifier reportedly diagnosed cytomegalovirus status. Most TCR sequences were seen very rarely across donors, but some public TCRs occurred in many.

In germline, CDR1 is SGHRS, CDR2 YFSETQ. The CDR3 totals 13 residues. Trimming cost V 4 bases and J 2 bases, with 8 bases left between them. Primers for the PCR totalled 60 Vbeta and 13 Jbeta. Sequenced by immunoSEQ multiplex PCR; TCRdb stores in-frame clones only, minus some. Among roughly 130,000 clones, roughly 75% were seen once, and the ten largest hold approximately 5%. The clonotype was recovered from a man in his thirties or forties in good health and CMV-seronegative. The sample consisted of PBMCs. The rearrangement joins TRBV5-1 to TRBJ2-3; tentatively, D is TRBD2 (5 bases). The DNA of the CDR3 is TGCGCCAGCAGCCCGGACTCCACAGATACGCAGTATTTT. It yields the protein CASSPDSTDTQYF.